This TCR beta chain came from a study of shared clonotypes between healthy human individuals. Germline CDR1 is SGHRS and CDR2 is YFSETQ. This CDR3 spans 16 amino acids. V was clipped by 0 bases and J by 5 bases; unmatched bases: 7. The repertoire was sequenced with immunoSEQ multiplex PCR; TCRdb's copy has only in-frame clones and lacks some. The data show fewer than 1.8 million clones, with approximately 98.5% seen just once and 0.36% held by the top ten. V gene TRBV5-1 combines with J gene TRBJ2-3; TRBD1 matches 9 bases. This TCR came from a man aged 25-40 years in good health. The sequenced material came from naive CD4+ T cells sorted from blood. Subset here: CD45RA+ positively selected. CDR3 DNA: TGCGCCAGCAGCTTGGCAATAGGACAGGGGTTAGATACGCAGTATTTT. Protein sequence: CASSLAIGQGLDTQYF.